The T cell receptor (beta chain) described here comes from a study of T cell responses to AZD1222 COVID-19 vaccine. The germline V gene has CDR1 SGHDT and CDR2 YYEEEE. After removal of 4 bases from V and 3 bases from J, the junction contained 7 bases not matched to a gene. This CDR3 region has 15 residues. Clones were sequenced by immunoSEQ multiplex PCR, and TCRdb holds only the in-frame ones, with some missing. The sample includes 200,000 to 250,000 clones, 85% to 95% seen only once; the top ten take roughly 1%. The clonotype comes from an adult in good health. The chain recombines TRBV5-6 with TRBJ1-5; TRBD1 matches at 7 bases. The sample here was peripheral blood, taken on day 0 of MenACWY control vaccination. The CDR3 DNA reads TGTGCCAGCAGCCCACGAGGGGGCATCAATCAGCCCCAGCATTTT. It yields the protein CASSPRGGINQPQHF. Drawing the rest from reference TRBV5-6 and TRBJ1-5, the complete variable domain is DAGVTQSPTHLIKTRGQQVTLRCSPKSGHDTVSWYQQALGQGPQFIFQYYEEEERQRGNFPDRFSGHQFPNYSSELNVNALLLGDSALYLCASSPRGGINQPQHFGDGTRLSIL.